These 18 T cell receptor beta chains originate from one sample sequenced in a study of T cells in narcolepsy. Clones were read by immunoSEQ multiplex PCR, and TCRdb kept only the in-frame ones, dropping some. Of around 18,000 clones in the sample, roughly 72% are singletons; the top ten hold about 14%. Sequenced material: CD45RA- memory CD8+ T cells from PBMCs. The source is a human donor with narcolepsy.

This sequence joins TRBV10-3 and TRBJ2-7; a possible D gene is TRBD1 (6 bases). The germline V gene encodes CDR1 ENHRY and CDR2 SYGVKD. Trimming left V 0 bases short and J 2 bases short, with 8 bases between. The CDR3 runs to 14 residues. The CDR3 DNA sequence: TGTGCCATCAGTGAGTCGGCAGGGGCCTACGAGCAGTACTTC. Translating gives CAISESAGAYEQYF.

The V gene is TRBV5-4, the J gene TRBJ1-1, with 7 bases matching TRBD1. The CDR3 totals 14 residues. The V gene end was trimmed by 4 bases and the J gene end by 1 base; junction bases not matched to a gene: 4. Germline V gene sequence: CDR1 SGHNT, CDR2 YYREEE (reference sequence). The CDR3 nucleotides are TGTGCCAGCAGCCATGGACAGGAGAACACTGAAGCTTTCTTT. Encoded protein: CASSHGQENTEAFF.

This chain links TRBV15 with TRBJ2-3; a weak D match, TRBD2 (6 bases). V was clipped by 0 bases and J by 0 bases, with 13 bases between them. This CDR3 is 17 amino acids long. Germline CDR1 reads LNHNV; CDR2 reads YYDKDF (reference sequence). The chain's CDR3 is CATSRDYSGTSTDTQYF. The CDR3, as DNA: TGTGCCACCAGCAGAGATTATTCCGGGACTAGCACAGATACGCAGTATTTT.

The chain joins TRBV6-5 to TRBJ2-3; no reliable D call. From germline, CDR1 is MNHEY and CDR2 SVGAGI. The V end lost 4 bases, the J end lost 2 bases, and 7 bases lay between the germline ends. This CDR3 contains 13 residues. DNA for the CDR3: TGTGCCAGCAGTTTTCTCACCACAGATACGCAGTATTTT. Residues: CASSFLTTDTQYF.

This clone came up a few times. The chain combines TRBV4-1 with TRBJ1-4, with a weak D call TRBD1 (5 bases). Trimming left V 1 base short and J 3 bases short, with 9 bases between. The CDR3 length is 15 residues. The germline V gene encodes CDR1 MGHRA and CDR2 YSYEKL. CDR3 sequence: CASSQVGASNEKLFF. As DNA, the CDR3 is TGCGCCAGCAGCCAAGTCGGGGCATCTAATGAAAAACTGTTTTTT.

This chain links TRBV11-2 with TRBJ1-3; D is ambiguous. The CDR3 runs 14 residues. The germline gives CDR1 SGHAT, CDR2 FQNNGV. V lost 3 bases, J lost 0 bases, and 6 bases lay in between. Here the CDR3 reads CASSFSNSGNTIYF. CDR3 sequence (DNA): TGTGCCAGCAGCTTCAGCAACTCTGGAAACACCATATATTTT.

The CDR3 loop is CASALGGLGAETQYF. The CDR3 nucleotides are TGTGCCAGCGCTTTGGGGGGGCTTGGGGCAGAGACCCAGTACTTC. The chain employs TRBV6-1 and TRBJ2-5; a possible D gene is TRBD2 (7 bases). Trimming cost V 8 bases and J 4 bases, with 20 bases left between them. CDR1 and CDR2 from the germline V gene are MNHNS and SASEGT. The length of the CDR3 is 15 residues.

This chain joins TRBV27 and TRBJ2-2, with a weak D call TRBD1 (7 bases). The CDR3 totals 17 residues. V lost 2 bases to trimming and J lost 3 bases, with 16 bases between them. Germline V gene lookup returns CDR1 MNHEY and CDR2 SMNVEV (reference sequence). As DNA, the CDR3 is TGTGCCAGCAGTTTAAGTCGTTTCAGGGGGGACACCGGGGAGCTGTTTTTT. Its protein is CASSLSRFRGDTGELFF.

The gene calls are TRBV5-1 and TRBJ1-2; possible D gene TRBD1, 6 bases. CDR1 and CDR2 (germline): SGHRS, YFSETQ. The CDR3 has 13 residues. V was cut by 2 bases and J by 6 bases, with 11 bases left in between. CDR3 amino acids: CASSFNRVDGYTF. The CDR3 nucleotides read TGCGCCAGCAGCTTCAACAGGGTTGATGGCTACACCTTC.

A single count supports this clone. V and J are TRBV9 and TRBJ2-2, with TRBD1 matching over 8 bases. The CDR3 covers 15 residues. Germline-derived CDR1 and CDR2 are SGDLS and YYNGEE. J gave up 6 bases and V 2 bases, and 6 bases lay outside the gene matches. This chain's CDR3 is CASSVGTGRAGELFF. In nucleotides, the CDR3 is TGTGCCAGCAGCGTTGGGACAGGTCGGGCCGGGGAGCTGTTTTTT.

The CDR3 spells CASSSSVGQGYEQYF. The CDR3 nucleotides read TGTGCCAGCAGCTCAAGCGTGGGACAGGGTTACGAGCAGTACTTC. The V and J genes are TRBV7-6 and TRBJ2-7, with 9 nucleotides matching TRBD1. There are 15 residues in the CDR3. The J segment lost 4 bases and the V segment lost 4 bases, leaving 8 bases of the junction unmatched. Germline V gives CDR1 SGHVS, CDR2 FNYEAQ.

The rearrangement uses TRBV4-1 and TRBJ1-1, with a possible D match to TRBD1 (6 bases). V lost 4 bases and J 7 bases, leaving 13 bases between the germline ends. Germline V CDR1 and CDR2: MGHRA, YSYEKL. This CDR3 spans 13 amino acids. The CDR3 loop is CASSLGGQIEAFF. DNA of the CDR3: TGCGCCAGCAGCCTTGGAGGACAGATTGAAGCTTTCTTT.

The table lists this clone with a few counts. The rearrangement uses TRBV27 and TRBJ1-5; D is perhaps TRBD1 (6 bases). V was trimmed by 5 bases and J by 3 bases, leaving 17 bases between them. Germline V gene sequence: CDR1 MNHEY, CDR2 SMNVEV (reference sequence). The CDR3 length is 16 residues. The CDR3 DNA follows: TGTGCCAGCAGTATAACCGGGACACAGACCAATCAGCCCCAGCATTTT. This codes for CASSITGTQTNQPQHF.

V and J are TRBV12-5 and TRBJ2-2, with 8 bases fitting TRBD1. The CDR3 length is 18 residues. Germline CDR1 is LGHNT and CDR2 is FRNRAP. Germline trimming cut 2 bases from V and 14 bases from J; bases unmatched to any gene: 22. This CDR3 is CASGLPRGQGAISGQLFF. Here the CDR3 DNA reads TGTGCTAGTGGTTTGCCCCGCGGGCAGGGGGCGATTTCCGGGCAACTGTTTTTT.

The CDR3 reads CSAKFRGLWYGYTF. DNA for the CDR3: TGCAGCGCCAAGTTCAGGGGGCTATGGTATGGCTACACCTTC. V is TRBV29-1 and J is TRBJ1-2; 8 bases line up with TRBD1. The CDR3 contains 14 residues. Per the germline V gene, CDR1 is SQVTM and CDR2 is ANQGSEA. J gave up 5 bases and V 7 bases, and 12 bases lay outside the gene matches.

In this sample, this clone turned up a few times. V gene TRBV5-5 combines with J gene TRBJ2-2; no clear D gene. Germline CDR1 reads SGHKS; CDR2 reads YYEKEE (reference sequence). V lost 1 base to trimming and J lost 8 bases, with 18 bases between them. The CDR3 loop spans 16 amino acids. The CDR3 sequence is CASSLWRQPNGGELFF. The CDR3 nucleotides are TGTGCCAGCAGCTTGTGGCGGCAACCCAATGGGGGGGAGCTGTTTTTT. The full variable domain, with the rest looked up from reference TRBV5-5 and TRBJ2-2, is DAGVTQSPTHLIKTRGQQVTLRCSPISGHKSVSWYQQVLGQGPQFIFQYYEKEERGRGNFPDRFSARQFPNYSSELNVNALLLGDSALYLCASSLWRQPNGGELFFGEGSRLTVL.

V gene TRBV5-1 combines with J gene TRBJ2-7; the D call may be TRBD1 or TRBD2 (5 bases each). Per germline, CDR1 SGHRS and CDR2 YFSETQ. There are 13 residues in the CDR3. V was cut by 7 bases and J by 3 bases, with 14 bases left in between. CDR3 loop: CASSEGPYYEQYF. CDR3 nucleotides: TGCGCCAGCTCTGAGGGGCCCTACTACGAGCAGTACTTC.

V usage is TRBV5-4 and J usage is TRBJ1-1; D unresolved. Germline CDR1 SGHNT, CDR2 YYREEE (reference sequence). The CDR3 runs 13 residues. The V end was cut by 2 bases, the J end by 1 base, with 6 bases between. CDR3 nucleotides: TGTGCCAGCAGCTTTGGCAGGAACACTGAAGCTTTCTTT. It is translated as CASSFGRNTEAFF.